The sequence of this T cell receptor (beta chain) was determined in a study of identical twins (dated by TCRdb to about 2016). Study-wide context: To test whether fetal clonotypes persist, this study deep-sequenced TCR alpha and beta repertoires from monozygotic twins, from unrelated adults of various ages, and from cord blood. To rule out contamination, replicate twin experiments were performed at different times with different library preparation protocols.

Broad study findings and their caveats: Abundant cord blood beta clonotypes carried fewer insertions; young adult naive repertoires showed a weaker similar trend, while memory repertoires showed none. Out-of-frame TCR alpha sharing in monozygotic twins was systematically underestimated by recombination models, whereas sharing between unrelated individuals was in agreement with the recombination models. Invariant T cells such as MAIT and iNKT could partly confound zero-insertion analyses, though diverse VJ usage argued against this for most clonotypes. Because the same donors could not be followed over many years, conclusions were based on cross-sectional statistical analysis. In beta out-of-frame sequences, excess twin sharing was weaker, because having fewer shared sequences lowered the signal-to-noise ratio. Compared with coincidental sharing between unrelated individuals, out-of-frame TCR alpha sequences shared between twins showed an excess of sequences with low generation probability.

Receptor libraries were prepared by 5' RACE. The listed sequencing device is Illumina HiSeq 2000. Template switching added a universal primer binding site, and the final cDNA carried a unique molecular identifier that allowed TCR cDNA molecules to be counted accurately. First-strand cDNA for TCR alpha and beta chains was synthesized from specific primers in the conserved constant-segment region. Each cDNA library was double barcoded, with a SMART-Mk sample barcode plus Illumina barcodes, to control for contamination. TruSeq adapter sequences and Illumina sample barcodes were added in two successive PCR steps. Sequencing of the TCR alpha and beta cDNA libraries was done on the Illumina HiSeq platform using custom primers. As for how the authors treated the data: Unique molecular identifiers were extracted from raw reads with MiGEC, and CDR3 positions were determined with MiXCR. For each individual, recombination models were inferred using an EM algorithm with the repgenHMM and IGoR tools. Shared clonotype analysis was performed with the tcR package in R, normalizing sharing by the product of cloneset sizes. To study raw recombination without the effects of thymic and clonal selection, out-of-frame nonproductive sequences were analyzed. The public reads were reanalyzed by TCRdb: fastp trimming at Q25, MiXCR alignment, in-frame beta chains only. Each entry is one CDR3 protein sequence, shown with its most common DNA and genes. The V and J calls and clone size come from TCRdb's table, not from the authors' own analysis. The sample records roughly 350,000 distinct CDR3 sequences, approximately 8.8% of which are singletons. The top ten clones comprise under 9.5% of the sample.

Reading from cysteine to phenylalanine, the CDR3 counts 16 amino acids. The only DNA kept is the CDR3, 48 bases in frame from the first base. CDR1 and CDR2 (LNHDA, SQIVND) derive from the germline V gene (reference sequence). At the junction V is shortened by 4 bases and J by 4 bases; bases outside the gene matches: 8. Details on this clonotype: The clone's antigen remains unknown. It has no much larger one-base neighbor in the sample; base qualities were not kept.

Only healthy Caucasian donors were included. Three unrelated non-twin adults were additionally sequenced: a male aged 18 to 30, a male aged 50 to 60 and a female aged 50 to 60. Miltenyi CD45RO+ enrichment and human naive T-cell isolation kits were used to isolate memory (CD45RO+) and naive T cells from PBMC. The sequenced sample was naive T cells sorted from blood. Explained via the paper, the cell subset or site label denotes: cells isolated with a human naive T-cell isolation kit. The V gene is TRBV19 and the J gene is TRBJ2-2; 8 nucleotides in the junction match TRBD2. This clonotype originated in a woman aged 50 to 60 in good health. Here is the DNA: TGTGCCAGTAGTAAGCCGCGGGAGGTTGCCACCGGGGAGCTGTTTTTT. Its amino acids are CASSKPREVATGELFF.